These T cell receptor beta chains were read from a single sample in a study of shared clonotypes between healthy human individuals. Some clones are missing from TCRdb's copy, which holds only in-frame ones; the method was immunoSEQ multiplex PCR. The table lists approximately 1.1 million clones, around 78% of them singletons. The sequenced sample was memory CD4+ T cells from PBMCs. These receptors came from a young man in good health. Some clones in this sample may be carry-over from other donors' samples. CDR3s include the opening cysteine and the closing phenylalanine or tryptophan. A D gene is named only where the DNA matches it firmly. Clone size, where shown, is once, few, many, or a class for clones that have expanded.

v_gene,j_gene,abundance,d_gene,CDR3aa,CDR3nt
TRBV28,TRBJ1-2,NA,NA,CASSLFGSWGYTF,TGTGCCAGCAGTTTATTTGGTTCATGGGGCTACACCTTC
TRBV15,TRBJ2-7,NA,TRBD2,CATSRGLAGTYEQYF,TGTGCCACCAGCAGAGGACTAGCGGGAACCTACGAGCAGTACTTC
TRBV10-3,TRBJ1-1,few,NA,CAISEVRGATEAFF,TGTGCCATCAGTGAGGTAAGGGGAGCCACTGAAGCTTTCTTT
TRBV7-9,TRBJ2-2,NA,NA,CASSSPSLVTAGELFF,TGTGCCAGCAGCTCCCCCTCTCTAGTTACCGCCGGGGAGCTGTTTTTT
TRBV5-1,TRBJ2-5,NA,NA,CASSTGLSQETQYF,TGCGCCAGCAGCACTGGACTAAGCCAAGAGACCCAGTACTTC
TRBV10-3,TRBJ2-7,NA,NA,CAISVTDREGEQYF,TGTGCCATCAGTGTGACCGACAGGGAGGGCGAGCAGTACTTC
TRBV6-6,TRBJ1-4,once,NA,CASSLGHDEKLFF,TGTGCCAGCAGTTTGGGACACGATGAAAAACTGTTTTTT
TRBV2,TRBJ2-1,NA,NA,CASMRSGNEQFF,TGTGCCAGCATGCGGAGCGGCAATGAGCAGTTCTTC
TRBV30,TRBJ1-5,NA,TRBD1,CAWSDRGSQPQHF,TGTGCCTGGAGTGACAGGGGGAGTCAGCCCCAGCATTTT
TRBV5-1,TRBJ2-3,NA,NA,CASSLEVGGQDTQYF,TGCGCCAGCAGCTTGGAGGTTGGGGGTCAAGATACGCAGTATTTT
TRBV2,TRBJ2-5,NA,TRBD2,CASIWTSEKTQYF,TGTGCCAGCATTTGGACTAGCGAGAAGACCCAGTACTTC
TRBV6-5,TRBJ1-5,once,NA,CASSYDRNQPQHF,TGTGCCAGCAGCTATGACAGGAATCAGCCCCAGCATTTT
TRBV6-1,TRBJ2-3,few,NA,CASSSVWGHTDTQYF,TGTGCCAGCAGTTCAGTGTGGGGCCACACAGATACGCAGTATTTT
TRBV19,TRBJ1-2,NA,TRBD1,CASSKDRGDYGYTF,TGTGCCAGTAGTAAGGACAGGGGGGACTATGGCTACACCTTC
TRBV28,TRBJ2-7,NA,TRBD2,CASSLGGYPYEQYF,TGTGCCAGCAGTTTGGGGGGGTACCCCTACGAGCAGTACTTC
TRBV6-4,TRBJ2-6,NA,NA,CASSEGTDSGANVLTF,TGTGCCAGCAGTGAAGGCACCGACTCTGGGGCCAACGTCCTGACTTTC
TRBV6-6,TRBJ2-4,few,TRBD1,CASSYSSDRSHIQYF,TGTGCCAGCAGTTACTCCTCGGACAGGTCACACATTCAGTACTTC
TRBV7-6,TRBJ2-2,NA,NA,CASSLAVATAELFF,TGTGCCAGCAGCTTAGCCGTTGCCACTGCGGAGCTGTTTTTT
TRBV30,TRBJ1-2,NA,NA,CAWSHTGRGIYGYTF,TGTGCCTGGAGTCACACGGGACGGGGAATCTATGGCTACACCTTC
TRBV15,TRBJ1-1,few,NA,CATSRDSVIREMNTEAFF,TGTGCCACCAGCAGAGATAGCGTTATTAGGGAGATGAACACTGAAGCTTTCTTT
TRBV15,TRBJ2-1,NA,NA,CATSGDNEQFF,TGTGCCACCAGCGGGGACAATGAGCAGTTCTTC
TRBV2,TRBJ1-1,NA,NA,CASSPLAVPNTEAFF,TGTGCCAGCAGCCCCCTGGCAGTGCCGAACACTGAAGCTTTCTTT
TRBV29-1,TRBJ2-1,NA,TRBD1,CSVPPRDRGYNEQFF,TGCAGCGTCCCCCCCCGGGACAGGGGCTACAATGAGCAGTTCTTC
TRBV4-2,TRBJ1-2,NA,TRBD1,CASSPGQGAAGYTF,TGTGCCAGCAGCCCGGGACAGGGGGCGGCTGGCTACACCTTC
TRBV29-1,TRBJ2-4,NA,TRBD2,CSVVTSGRQNIQYF,TGCAGCGTTGTGACTAGCGGGAGGCAAAACATTCAGTACTTC
TRBV5-1,TRBJ2-5,NA,NA,CASSLVPDQETQYF,TGCGCCAGCAGCTTGGTCCCGGATCAAGAGACCCAGTACTTC
TRBV11-2,TRBJ2-3,NA,NA,CASSLANPRAQYF,TGTGCCAGCAGCTTAGCAAACCCGCGGGCGCAGTATTTT
TRBV2,TRBJ2-4,few,NA,CASTNVGGIQYF,TGTGCCAGCACCAACGTGGGGGGAATTCAGTACTTC
TRBV29-1,TRBJ2-5,NA,NA,CSVHRPGETQYF,TGCAGCGTGCATCGCCCCGGGGAGACCCAGTACTTC
TRBV6-1,TRBJ1-2,NA,NA,CASSEEGRGYYGYTF,TGTGCCAGCAGTGAAGAAGGTAGGGGCTACTATGGCTACACCTTC
TRBV9,TRBJ1-2,NA,TRBD1,CASSVGQGDYGYTF,TGTGCCAGCAGCGTAGGACAGGGGGACTATGGCTACACCTTC
TRBV4-1,TRBJ2-1,NA,TRBD1,CASSRDAGQGPNEQFF,TGCGCCAGCAGCCGAGACGCCGGACAGGGGCCCAATGAGCAGTTCTTC
TRBV6-5,TRBJ2-1,NA,TRBD2,CASLTRTSGRNEQFF,TGTGCCAGCCTCACCCGGACTAGCGGGAGGAATGAGCAGTTCTTC
TRBV6-1,TRBJ1-6,NA,NA,CASSTDRSNSPLHF,TGTGCCAGCAGCACAGACAGGAGTAATTCACCCCTCCACTTT
TRBV9,TRBJ2-7,NA,TRBD1,CASSLTPLTGAEQYF,TGTGCCAGCAGCCTGACTCCTCTAACAGGGGCCGAGCAGTACTTC
TRBV9,TRBJ2-5,NA,TRBD1,CASSVQGQGQETQYF,TGTGCCAGCAGCGTCCAGGGACAGGGCCAAGAGACCCAGTACTTC
TRBV5-8,TRBJ2-7,NA,NA,CASSFGGPKVGQYF,TGTGCCAGCAGCTTCGGAGGTCCCAAGGTCGGGCAGTACTTC
TRBV19,TRBJ1-1,NA,TRBD1,CASTTGQGRGMNTEAFF,TGTGCCAGTACCACGGGACAGGGGCGGGGAATGAACACTGAAGCTTTCTTT
TRBV2,TRBJ1-4,NA,TRBD1,CASSEGTGAVGEKLFF,TGTGCCAGCAGTGAAGGGACAGGGGCCGTTGGGGAAAAACTGTTTTTT
TRBV7-3,TRBJ2-1,NA,NA,CASSLIPGGEQFF,TGTGCCAGCAGCTTAATCCCCGGGGGTGAGCAGTTCTTC
TRBV19,TRBJ2-1,NA,TRBD2,CASSGTSGISYNEQFF,TGTGCCAGTAGTGGGACTAGCGGGATATCCTACAATGAGCAGTTCTTC
TRBV28,TRBJ2-2,few,TRBD2,CASSLRQGLAGGRAGELFF,TGTGCCAGCAGTTTGCGACAGGGACTAGCGGGAGGAAGGGCCGGGGAGCTGTTTTTT
TRBV5-1,TRBJ2-1,NA,NA,CASSRGRDSYNEQFF,TGCGCCAGTTCTCGGGGCAGGGATTCCTACAATGAGCAGTTCTTC
TRBV11-2,TRBJ2-5,NA,NA,CASSSMEGLKAGTQYF,TGTGCCAGCAGCTCTATGGAGGGACTGAAAGCAGGGACCCAGTACTTC
TRBV7-9,TRBJ2-5,NA,NA,CASSLPQQETQYF,TGTGCCAGCAGCTTACCCCAACAAGAGACCCAGTACTTC
TRBV2,TRBJ2-4,NA,NA,CACVRGRGKNIQYF,TGTGCCTGCGTTCGGGGGCGCGGCAAAAACATTCAGTACTTC